The present TCR beta chain was sequenced within a study of shared clonotypes between healthy human individuals. Division of CD4+ cells produced a CD45RA+ naive subset and a CD45RA-negative memory subset. On this clone itself: As yet, its antigen is unknown. The same CDR3 also results from other DNA sequences found in this sample.

Germline V gives CDR1 SGHRS, CDR2 YFSETQ. V lost 0 bases and J lost 2; bases outside the gene matches: 2. This CDR3 region has 15 residues. Measured with immunoSEQ multiplex PCR; TCRdb has only the in-frame clones, and not every one. Among over a million clones listed, roughly 70% were seen once. Regarding the study as a whole: Some naive CD4 clonotypes, 4.5% to 5.5%, turned up in common across several donors.

The clonotype originates from a man younger than 35 in good health. Sequencing was performed on memory CD4+ T cells sorted from blood. Described subset: CD45RA-negative fraction. The gene calls are TRBV5-1 and TRBJ1-2, with 9 bases fitting TRBD1. The CDR3 DNA follows: TGCGCCAGCAGCTTGGACGGACAGGGGAACTATGGCTACACCTTC. This sequence encodes CASSLDGQGNYGYTF. Looking up the rest from reference TRBV5-1 and TRBJ1-2 gives the full variable domain: KAGVTQTPRYLIKTRGQQVTLSCSPISGHRSVSWYQQTPGQGLQFLFEYFSETQRNKGNFPGRFSGRQFSNSRSEMNVSTLELGDSALYLCASSLDGQGNYGYTFGSGTRLTVV.